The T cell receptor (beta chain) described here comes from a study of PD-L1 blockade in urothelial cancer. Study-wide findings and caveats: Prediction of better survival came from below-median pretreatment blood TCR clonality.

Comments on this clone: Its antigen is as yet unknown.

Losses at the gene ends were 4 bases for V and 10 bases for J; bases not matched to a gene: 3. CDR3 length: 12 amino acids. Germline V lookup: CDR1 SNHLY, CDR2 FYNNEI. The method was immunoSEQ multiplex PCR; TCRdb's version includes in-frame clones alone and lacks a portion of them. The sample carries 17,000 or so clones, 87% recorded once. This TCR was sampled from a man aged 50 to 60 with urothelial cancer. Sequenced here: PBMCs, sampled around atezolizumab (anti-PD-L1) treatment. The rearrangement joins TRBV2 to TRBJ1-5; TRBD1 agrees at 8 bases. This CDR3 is CASSAGQAPQHF. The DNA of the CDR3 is TGTGCCAGCAGTGCGGGACAGGCCCCCCAGCATTTT.